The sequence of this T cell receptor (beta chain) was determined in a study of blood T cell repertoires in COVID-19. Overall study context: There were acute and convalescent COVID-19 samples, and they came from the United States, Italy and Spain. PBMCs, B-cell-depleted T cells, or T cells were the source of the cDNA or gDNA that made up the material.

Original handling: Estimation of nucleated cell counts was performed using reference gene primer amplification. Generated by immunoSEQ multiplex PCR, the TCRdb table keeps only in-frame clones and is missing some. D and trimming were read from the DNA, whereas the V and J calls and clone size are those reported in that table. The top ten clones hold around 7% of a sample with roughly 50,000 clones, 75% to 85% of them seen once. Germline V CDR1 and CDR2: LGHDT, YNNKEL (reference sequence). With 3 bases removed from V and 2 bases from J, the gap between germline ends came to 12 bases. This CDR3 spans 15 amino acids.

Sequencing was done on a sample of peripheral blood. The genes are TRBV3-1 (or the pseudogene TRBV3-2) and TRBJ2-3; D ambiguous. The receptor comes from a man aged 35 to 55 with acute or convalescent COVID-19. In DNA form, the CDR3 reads TGTGCCAGCAGCCAGTTTTTGAGAGTCACAGATACGCAGTATTTT. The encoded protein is CASSQFLRVTDTQYF.